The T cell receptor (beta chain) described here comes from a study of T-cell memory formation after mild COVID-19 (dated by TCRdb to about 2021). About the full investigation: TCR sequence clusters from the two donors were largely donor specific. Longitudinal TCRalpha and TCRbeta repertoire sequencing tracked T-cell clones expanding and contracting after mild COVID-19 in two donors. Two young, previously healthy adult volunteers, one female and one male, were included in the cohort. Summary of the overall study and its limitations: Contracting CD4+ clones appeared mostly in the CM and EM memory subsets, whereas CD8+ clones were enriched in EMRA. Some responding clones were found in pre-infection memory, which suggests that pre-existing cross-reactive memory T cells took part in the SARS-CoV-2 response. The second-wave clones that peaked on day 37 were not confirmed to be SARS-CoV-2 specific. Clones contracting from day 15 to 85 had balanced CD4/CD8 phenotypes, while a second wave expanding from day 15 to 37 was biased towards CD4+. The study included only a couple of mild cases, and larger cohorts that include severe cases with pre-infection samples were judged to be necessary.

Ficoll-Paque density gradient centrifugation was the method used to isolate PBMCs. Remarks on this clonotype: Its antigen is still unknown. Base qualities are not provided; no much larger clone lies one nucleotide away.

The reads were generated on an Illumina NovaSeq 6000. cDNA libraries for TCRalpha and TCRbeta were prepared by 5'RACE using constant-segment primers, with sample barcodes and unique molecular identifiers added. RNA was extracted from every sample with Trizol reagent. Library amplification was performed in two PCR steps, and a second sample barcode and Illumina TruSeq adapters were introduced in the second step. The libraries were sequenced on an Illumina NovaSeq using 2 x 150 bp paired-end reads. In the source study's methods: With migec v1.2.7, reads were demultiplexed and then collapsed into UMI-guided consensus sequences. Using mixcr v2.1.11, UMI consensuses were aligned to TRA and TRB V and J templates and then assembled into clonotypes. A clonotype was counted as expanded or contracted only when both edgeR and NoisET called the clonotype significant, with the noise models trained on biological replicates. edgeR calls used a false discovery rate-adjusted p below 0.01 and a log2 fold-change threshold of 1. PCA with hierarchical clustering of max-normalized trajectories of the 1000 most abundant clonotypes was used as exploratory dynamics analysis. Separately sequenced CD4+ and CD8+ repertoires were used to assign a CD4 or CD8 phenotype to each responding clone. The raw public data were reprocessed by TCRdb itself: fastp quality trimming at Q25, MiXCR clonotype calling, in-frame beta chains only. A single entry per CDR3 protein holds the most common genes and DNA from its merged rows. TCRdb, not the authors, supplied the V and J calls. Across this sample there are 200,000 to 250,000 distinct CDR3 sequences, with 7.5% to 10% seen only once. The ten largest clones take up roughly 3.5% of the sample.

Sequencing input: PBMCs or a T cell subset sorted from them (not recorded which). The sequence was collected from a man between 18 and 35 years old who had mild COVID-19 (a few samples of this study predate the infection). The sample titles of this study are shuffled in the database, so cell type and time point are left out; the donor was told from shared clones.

The CDR3 protein is CASKHPNTGELFF. The sequenced DNA: TGTGCCAGCAAACACCCCAACACCGGGGAGCTGTTTTTT. The chain is encoded by TRBV6-5 joined to TRBJ2-2, with an unclear D gene assignment. The CDR3 contains 13 residues, cysteine and phenylalanine counted. Only CDR3 DNA remains: 39 bases, in frame from the first base. The junction shows trimming of 7 bases on V and 2 bases on J, plus 8 bases between the germline ends. For CDR1 and CDR2, the germline V gene lists MNHEY and SVGAGI.